This T cell receptor (beta chain) was retrieved from a study of T-cell memory formation after mild COVID-19. Turning to the study itself: Clusters were largely donor specific.

General observations from the study: Clones shrinking between day 15 and 85 showed a balanced CD4/CD8 split, and those that grew later tilted toward CD4+. A subset of responding clones appeared in pre-infection memory, suggesting cross-reactive memory joined.

TCRdb redid the calling of the 5' RACE reads with MiXCR, one entry per CDR3 protein. Altogether more than 70,000 distinct CDR3 sequences are present, 14% being singletons, with the ten largest covering 25% to 35%. This clonotype came up many times. The antigen remains unidentified. Germline values: CDR1 SEHNR, CDR2 FQNEAQ (reference sequence). V was trimmed by 1 base and J by 3 bases, leaving 12 bases between them. This CDR3 has 15 residues. The rearrangement uses TRBV7-9 and TRBJ2-5; D might be TRBD1 or TRBD2, each matching 5 bases. The sequenced sample was PBMCs or a T cell subset sorted from them (not recorded which). The TCR was taken from an adult woman who had mild COVID-19 (a few samples of this study predate the infection). Cell type and time point are not known. For the CDR3, the DNA is TGTGCCAGCAGCTTAGTCCCGGGACCTAAAGAGACCCAGTACTTC. It encodes CASSLVPGPKETQYF.